The T cell receptor beta chain described here comes from a study of blood T cell repertoires in COVID-19. A single count supports this clone. Repertoires were generated with immunoSEQ multiplex PCR, while TCRdb's copy carries only in-frame clones and drops some. The sample yields 60,000 to 70,000 clones, roughly 80% seen once. CDR1 and CDR2 from the germline V gene are MGHRA and YSYEKL. After removal of 0 bases from V and 5 bases from J, the junction contained 10 bases not matched to a gene. CDR3 length: 19 residues. Sequenced material: peripheral blood. This chain joins TRBV4-1 and TRBJ1-4; TRBD1 aligns across 12 bases. The TCR sequence derives from a human donor in a cohort sampled during active COVID-19. Written as DNA, the CDR3 is TGCGCCAGCAGCCAAGATTGGTCGGGGACAGGGGGCACAAATGAAAAACTGTTTTTT. Translation gives CASSQDWSGTGGTNEKLFF.